Sequencing of this TCR beta chain was carried out in a study of regulatory T cells in long-lasting Graves disease. Study-wide background: More than 5 years of antithyroid drugs with positive TSH receptor antibodies defined persistent Graves' disease.

Whole-study results and caveats: Persistent Graves' patients showed reduced TCR diversity versus newly diagnosed patients.

iRepertoire HTBI primers and Arm-PCR of CDR3 regions built TCR beta libraries. Source study methods: In the combined samples, under 80 TRBV and 14 to 15 TRBJ segments were identified. TCRdb re-called the multiplex PCR reads with MiXCR, one entry per CDR3 protein. The V and J calls reflect TCRdb's pipeline rather than the authors' work. The data hold about 430,000 distinct CDR3 sequences, with roughly a fifth observed a single time. Sample time point: persistent/refractory GD, antithyroid drugs over 5 years with positive TRAb. Following extraction of RNA from PBMCs, that RNA was used to make the TCR library. The authors drew patients from an endocrinology department in Xi'an, China. This clonotype was observed at least ten times. Its antigen is not identified. The CDR3 loop spans 13 amino acids. Germline V CDR1 and CDR2: SQVTM, ANQGSEA. Deletions cut 4 bases from V and 0 bases from J, with 10 bases between.

The clonotype comes from a female donor with Graves disease. The chain combines TRBV29-1 with TRBJ2-7, with D unclear. The material was peripheral blood mononuclear cells (PBMCs), obtained when the disease was refractory, from a patient treated with antithyroid drugs. CDR3 sequence reads: CSVGSQSSYEQYF. The CDR3 region has the DNA TGCAGCGTTGGGTCACAGAGCTCCTACGAGCAGTACTTC.